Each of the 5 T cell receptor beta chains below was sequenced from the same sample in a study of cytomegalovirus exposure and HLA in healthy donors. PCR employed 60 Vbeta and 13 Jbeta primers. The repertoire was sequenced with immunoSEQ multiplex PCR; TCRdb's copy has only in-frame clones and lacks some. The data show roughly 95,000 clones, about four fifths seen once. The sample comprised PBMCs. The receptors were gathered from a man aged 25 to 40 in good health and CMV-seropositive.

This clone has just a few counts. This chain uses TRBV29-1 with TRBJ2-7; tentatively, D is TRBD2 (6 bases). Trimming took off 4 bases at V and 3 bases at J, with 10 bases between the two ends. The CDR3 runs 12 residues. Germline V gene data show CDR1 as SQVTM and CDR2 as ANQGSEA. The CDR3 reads CSVASGSYEQYF. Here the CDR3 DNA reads TGCAGCGTTGCCTCCGGGAGCTACGAGCAGTACTTC.

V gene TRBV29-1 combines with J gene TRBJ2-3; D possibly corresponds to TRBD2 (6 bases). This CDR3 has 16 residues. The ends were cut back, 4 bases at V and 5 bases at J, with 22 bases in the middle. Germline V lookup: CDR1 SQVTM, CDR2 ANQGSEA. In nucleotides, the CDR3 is TGCAGCGTTGCTCCTCCTTGGCGGGACTTGGGAGATACGCAGTATTTT. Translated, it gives CSVAPPWRDLGDTQYF.

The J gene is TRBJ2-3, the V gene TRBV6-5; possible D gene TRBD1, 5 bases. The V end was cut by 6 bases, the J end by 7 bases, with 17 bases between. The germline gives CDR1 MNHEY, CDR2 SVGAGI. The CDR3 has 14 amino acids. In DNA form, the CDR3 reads TGTGCCAGCAGAACAGGACCGAGCTTCAATACGCAGTATTTT. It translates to CASRTGPSFNTQYF.

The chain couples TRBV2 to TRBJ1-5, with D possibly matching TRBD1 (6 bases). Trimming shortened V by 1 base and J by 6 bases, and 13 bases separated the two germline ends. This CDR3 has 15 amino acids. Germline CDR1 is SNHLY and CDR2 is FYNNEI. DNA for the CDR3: TGTGCCAGCAGTGAAGGACAGGCCAGATTTCAGCCCCAGCATTTT. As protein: CASSEGQARFQPQHF. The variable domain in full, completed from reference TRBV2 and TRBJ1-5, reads EPEVTQTPSHQVTQMGQEVILRCVPISNHLYFYWYRQILGQKVEFLVSFYNNEISEKSEIFDDQFSVERPDGSNFTLKIRSTKLEDSAMYFCASSEGQARFQPQHFGDGTRLSIL.

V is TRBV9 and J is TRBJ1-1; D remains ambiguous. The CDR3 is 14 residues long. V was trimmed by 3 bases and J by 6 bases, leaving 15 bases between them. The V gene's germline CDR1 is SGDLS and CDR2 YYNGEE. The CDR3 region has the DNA TGTGCCAGCAGCGGAGCCTCAGGTTACGCTGAAGCTTTCTTT. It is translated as CASSGASGYAEAFF.